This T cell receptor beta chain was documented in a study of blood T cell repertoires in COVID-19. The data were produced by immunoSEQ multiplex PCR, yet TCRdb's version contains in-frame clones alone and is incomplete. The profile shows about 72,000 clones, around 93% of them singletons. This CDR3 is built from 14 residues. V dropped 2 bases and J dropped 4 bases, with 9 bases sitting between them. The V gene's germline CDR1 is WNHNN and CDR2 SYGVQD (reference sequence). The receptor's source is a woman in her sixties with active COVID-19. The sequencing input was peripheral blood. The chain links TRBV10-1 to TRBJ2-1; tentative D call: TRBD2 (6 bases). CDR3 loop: CASSEREWYNEQFF. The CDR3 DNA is TGCGCCAGCAGTGAGCGGGAGTGGTACAATGAGCAGTTCTTC.